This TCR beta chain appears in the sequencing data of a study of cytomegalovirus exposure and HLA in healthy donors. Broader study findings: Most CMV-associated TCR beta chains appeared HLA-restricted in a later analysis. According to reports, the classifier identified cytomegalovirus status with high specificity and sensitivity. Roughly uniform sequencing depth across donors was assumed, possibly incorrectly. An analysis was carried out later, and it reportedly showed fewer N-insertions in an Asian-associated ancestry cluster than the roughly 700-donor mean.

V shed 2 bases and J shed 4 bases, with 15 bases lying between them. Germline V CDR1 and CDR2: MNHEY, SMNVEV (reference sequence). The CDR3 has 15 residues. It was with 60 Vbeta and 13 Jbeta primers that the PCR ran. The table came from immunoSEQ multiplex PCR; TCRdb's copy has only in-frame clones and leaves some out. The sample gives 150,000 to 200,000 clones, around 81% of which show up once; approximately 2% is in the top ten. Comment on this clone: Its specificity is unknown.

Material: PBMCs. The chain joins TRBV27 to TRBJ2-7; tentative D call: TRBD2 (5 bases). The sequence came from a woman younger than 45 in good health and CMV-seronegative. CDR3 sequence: CASSLVEASRYEQYF. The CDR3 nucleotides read TGTGCCAGCAGTTTAGTGGAGGCCTCCAGGTACGAGCAGTACTTC.